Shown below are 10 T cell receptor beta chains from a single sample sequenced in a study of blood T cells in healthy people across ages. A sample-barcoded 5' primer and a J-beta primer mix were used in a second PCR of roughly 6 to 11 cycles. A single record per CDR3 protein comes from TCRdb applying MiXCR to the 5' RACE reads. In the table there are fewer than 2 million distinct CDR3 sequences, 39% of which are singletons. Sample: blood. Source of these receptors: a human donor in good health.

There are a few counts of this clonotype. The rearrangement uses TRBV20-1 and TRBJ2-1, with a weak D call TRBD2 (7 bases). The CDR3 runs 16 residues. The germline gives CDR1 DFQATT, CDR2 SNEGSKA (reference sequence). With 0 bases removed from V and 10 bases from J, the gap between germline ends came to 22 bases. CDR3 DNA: TGCAGTGCTAGAGATGTTGACGGGGGGCTCCCAGAAGAGCAGTTCTTC. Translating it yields CSARDVDGGLPEEQFF.

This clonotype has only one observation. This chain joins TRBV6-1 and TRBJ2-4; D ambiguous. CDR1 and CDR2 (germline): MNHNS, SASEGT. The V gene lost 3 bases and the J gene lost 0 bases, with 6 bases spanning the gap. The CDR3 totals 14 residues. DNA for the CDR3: TGTGCCAGCAGTGAGTGGGGAGCCAAAAACATTCAGTACTTC. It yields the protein CASSEWGAKNIQYF.

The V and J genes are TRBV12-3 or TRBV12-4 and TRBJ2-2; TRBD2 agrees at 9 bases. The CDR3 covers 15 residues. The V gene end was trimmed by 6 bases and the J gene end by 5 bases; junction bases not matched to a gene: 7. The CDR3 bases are TGTGCCAGCAGCCGCTGGGGACTAGCTACCGGGGAGCTGTTTTTT. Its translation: CASSRWGLATGELFF.

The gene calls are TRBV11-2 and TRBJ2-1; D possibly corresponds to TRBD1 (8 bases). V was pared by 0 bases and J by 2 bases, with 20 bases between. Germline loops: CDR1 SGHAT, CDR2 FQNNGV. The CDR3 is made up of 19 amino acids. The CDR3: CASSLEDGREGQAYNEQFF. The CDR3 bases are TGTGCCAGCAGCTTAGAGGACGGCAGGGAGGGACAGGCCTACAATGAGCAGTTCTTC.

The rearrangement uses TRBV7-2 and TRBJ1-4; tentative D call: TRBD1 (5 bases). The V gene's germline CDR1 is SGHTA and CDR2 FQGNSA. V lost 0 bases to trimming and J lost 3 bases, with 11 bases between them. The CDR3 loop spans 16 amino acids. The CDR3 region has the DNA TGTGCCAGCAGCTTAGCTTCAGGGAGGTCTAATGAAAAACTGTTTTTT. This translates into CASSLASGRSNEKLFF.

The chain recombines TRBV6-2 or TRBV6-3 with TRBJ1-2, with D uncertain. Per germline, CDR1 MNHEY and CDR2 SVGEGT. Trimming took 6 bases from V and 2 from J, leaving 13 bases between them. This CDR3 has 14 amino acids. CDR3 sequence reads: CASRDQFENYGYTF. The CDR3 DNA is TGTGCCAGCAGAGACCAATTCGAGAACTATGGCTACACCTTC.

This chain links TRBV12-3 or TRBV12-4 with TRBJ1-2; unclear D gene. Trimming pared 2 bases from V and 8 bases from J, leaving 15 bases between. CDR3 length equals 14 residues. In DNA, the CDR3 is TGTGCCAGCAGTTTATCCTCCCTGATCCCGGGCTACACCTTC. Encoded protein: CASSLSSLIPGYTF.

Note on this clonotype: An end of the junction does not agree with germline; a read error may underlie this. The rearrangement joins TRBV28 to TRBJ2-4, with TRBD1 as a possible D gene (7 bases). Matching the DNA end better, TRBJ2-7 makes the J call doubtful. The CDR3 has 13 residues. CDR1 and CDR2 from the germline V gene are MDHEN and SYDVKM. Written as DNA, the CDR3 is TGTGCCTGCAGAGGAGGGGGCTCGTACGAGCAGTACTTC. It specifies CACRGGGSYEQYF.

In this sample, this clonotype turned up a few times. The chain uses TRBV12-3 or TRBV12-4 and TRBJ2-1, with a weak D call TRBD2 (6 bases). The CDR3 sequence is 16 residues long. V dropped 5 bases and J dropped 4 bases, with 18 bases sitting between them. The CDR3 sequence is CASSVDRGGYYNEQFF. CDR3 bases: TGTGCCAGCAGTGTCGACCGGGGAGGCTATTACAATGAGCAGTTCTTC.

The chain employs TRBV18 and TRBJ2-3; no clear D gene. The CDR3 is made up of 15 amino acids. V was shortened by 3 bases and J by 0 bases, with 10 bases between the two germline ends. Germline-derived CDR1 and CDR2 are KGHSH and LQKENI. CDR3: CASSPLQISTDTQYF. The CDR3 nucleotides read TGTGCCAGCTCACCGCTTCAAATAAGCACAGATACGCAGTATTTT.